The following is a T cell receptor (beta chain) sequence with its context. This specimen comes from a study of control samples from healthy donors and cancer patients. The length of the CDR3 is 16 residues. Trimming at V came to 3 bases and at J to 4 bases, leaving 6 bases not matched to a gene. Germline lookup yields CDR1 KGHDR and CDR2 SFDVKD. The repertoire was sequenced with immunoSEQ multiplex PCR; TCRdb's copy has only in-frame clones and lacks some. The table lists about 51,000 clones, approximately 80% of them singletons. The material sequenced was blood. The chain carries TRBV24-1 and TRBJ2-2; 8 bases are shared with TRBD1. The clonotype was recovered from a man in his 70s in good health. The CDR3 region has the DNA TGTGCCACCAGTGATCACAGGGGGTTGAGCACCGGGGAGCTGTTTTTT. This encodes CATSDHRGLSTGELFF.